This T cell receptor (beta chain) was sequenced in a study of blood T cell repertoires in COVID-19. Study background: Recovered status applied to Cohort 3 donors who had two consecutive negative PCRs. It also applied to those with clearance or with symptom resolution. Samples representing acute and convalescent COVID-19 were sourced from the United States, Italy and Spain.

Study members were between about 18 and 95 years old and lived in fewer than 30 US regions. Per the original methods: Researchers report that nucleated cell counts were estimated from reference gene primer amplification. The table came from immunoSEQ multiplex PCR; TCRdb's copy has only in-frame clones and leaves some out. That table is the source of V, J and clone size, and D and trimming were worked out from the DNA. The sample yields fewer than 250,000 clones, about 86% seen once. The sample taken for sequencing was PBMCs or T cells enriched from blood (not recorded which). This clonotype was sampled from a middle-aged woman in a cohort exposed to, infected with or recovered from COVID-19 (not recorded which).

The CDR3 coding sequence is TGTGCCAGCAGTTCTAGCGGGGGGTTCACAGATACGCAGTATTTT. Its translation is CASSSSGGFTDTQYF. The chain carries TRBV27 and TRBJ2-3; 11 bases are shared with TRBD2. The CDR3 length is 15 residues. Germline V gene lookup returns CDR1 MNHEY and CDR2 SMNVEV (reference sequence). Trimming took 4 bases from V and 2 from J; bases not matched to a gene: 2.